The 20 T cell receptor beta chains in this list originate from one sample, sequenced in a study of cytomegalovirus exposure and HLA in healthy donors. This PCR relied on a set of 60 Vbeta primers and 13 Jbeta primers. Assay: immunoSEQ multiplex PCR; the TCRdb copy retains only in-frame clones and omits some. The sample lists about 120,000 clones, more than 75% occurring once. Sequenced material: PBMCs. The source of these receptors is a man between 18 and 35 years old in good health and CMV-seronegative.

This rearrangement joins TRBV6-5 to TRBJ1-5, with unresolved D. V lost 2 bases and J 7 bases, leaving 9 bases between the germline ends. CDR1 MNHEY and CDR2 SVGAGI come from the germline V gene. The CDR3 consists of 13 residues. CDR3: CASSYRGGQPQHF. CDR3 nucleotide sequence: TGTGCCAGCAGTTACCGGGGAGGCCAGCCCCAGCATTTT.

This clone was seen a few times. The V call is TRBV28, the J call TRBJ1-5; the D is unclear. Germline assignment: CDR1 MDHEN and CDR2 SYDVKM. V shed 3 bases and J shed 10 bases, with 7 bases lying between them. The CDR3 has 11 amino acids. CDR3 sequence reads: CASSLGEPQHF. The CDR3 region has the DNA TGTGCCAGCAGTTTGGGAGAACCCCAGCATTTT.

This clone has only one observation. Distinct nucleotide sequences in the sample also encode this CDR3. CDR3 DNA sequence: TGTGCCAGCAGCTTTCAGGTGAACACTGAAGCTTTCTTT. This sequence encodes CASSFQVNTEAFF. This chain connects TRBV5-4 to TRBJ1-1, with D uncertain. V dropped 2 bases and J dropped 0 bases, with 5 bases sitting between them. The CDR3 sequence is 13 residues long. Looked up from germline, CDR1 is SGHNT and CDR2 is YYREEE (reference sequence).

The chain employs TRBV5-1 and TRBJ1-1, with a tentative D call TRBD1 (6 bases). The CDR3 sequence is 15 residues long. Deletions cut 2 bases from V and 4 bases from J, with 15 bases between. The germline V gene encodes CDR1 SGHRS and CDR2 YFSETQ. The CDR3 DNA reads TGCGCCAGCAGCTTCCTATCTGGACAGCTCACTGAAGCTTTCTTT. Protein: CASSFLSGQLTEAFF.

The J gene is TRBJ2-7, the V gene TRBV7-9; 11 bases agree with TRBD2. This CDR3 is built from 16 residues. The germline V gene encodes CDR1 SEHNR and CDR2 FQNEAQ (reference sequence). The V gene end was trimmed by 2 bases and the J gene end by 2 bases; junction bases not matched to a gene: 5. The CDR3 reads CASSLIGTSGTYEQYF. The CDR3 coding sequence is TGTGCCAGCAGCTTAATCGGGACTAGCGGTACCTACGAGCAGTACTTC.

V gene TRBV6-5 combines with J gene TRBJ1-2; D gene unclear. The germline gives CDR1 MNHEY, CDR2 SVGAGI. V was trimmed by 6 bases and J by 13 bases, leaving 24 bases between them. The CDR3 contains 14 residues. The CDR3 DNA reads TGTGCCAGCAGAAATCCGAGTGCCCCGTATGGTTGCACCTTC. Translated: CASRNPSAPYGCTF.

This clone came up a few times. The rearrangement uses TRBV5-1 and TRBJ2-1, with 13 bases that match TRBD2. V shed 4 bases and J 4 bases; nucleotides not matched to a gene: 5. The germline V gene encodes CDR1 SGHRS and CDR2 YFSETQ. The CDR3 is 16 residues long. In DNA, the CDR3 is TGCGCCAGCAGCCACGGGACTAGCGGGATGTACAATGAGCAGTTCTTC. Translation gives CASSHGTSGMYNEQFF.

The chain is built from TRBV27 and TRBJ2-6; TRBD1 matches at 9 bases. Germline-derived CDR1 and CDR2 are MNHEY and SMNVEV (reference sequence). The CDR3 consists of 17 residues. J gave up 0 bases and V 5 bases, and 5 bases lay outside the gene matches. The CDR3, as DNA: TGTGCCAGCAGTCTCTGGACAGGGGACTCTGGGGCCAACGTCCTGACTTTC. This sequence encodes CASSLWTGDSGANVLTF. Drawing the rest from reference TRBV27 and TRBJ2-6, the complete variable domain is EAQVTQNPRYLITVTGKKLTVTCSQNMNHEYMSWYRQDPGLGLRQIYYSMNVEVTDKGDVPEGYKVSRKEKRNFPLILESPSPNQTSLYFCASSLWTGDSGANVLTFGAGSRLTVL.

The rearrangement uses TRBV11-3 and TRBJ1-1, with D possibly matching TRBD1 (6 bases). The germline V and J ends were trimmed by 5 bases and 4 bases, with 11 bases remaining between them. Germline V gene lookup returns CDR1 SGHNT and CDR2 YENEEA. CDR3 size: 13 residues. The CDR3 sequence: CASSPPDSTEAFF. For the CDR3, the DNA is TGTGCCAGCAGCCCCCCGGACAGCACTGAAGCTTTCTTT.

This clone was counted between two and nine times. The CDR3: CASSPLERGVTSYEQYF. The CDR3 DNA sequence: TGTGCCAGCAGCCCCCTGGAGCGGGGGGTCACCTCCTACGAGCAGTACTTC. V usage is TRBV7-9 and J usage is TRBJ2-7; 9 bases agree with TRBD2. Germline-derived CDR1 and CDR2 are SEHNR and FQNEAQ (reference sequence). The CDR3 loop spans 17 amino acids. The trim removed 5 bases at V and 0 bases at J, leaving 11 bases unmatched. The whole variable domain, filled in from reference TRBV7-9 and TRBJ2-7, reads DTGVSQNPRHKITKRGQNVTFRCDPISEHNRLYWYRQTLGQGPEFLTYFQNEAQLEKSRLLSDRFSAERPKGSFSTLEIQRTEQGDSAMYLCASSPLERGVTSYEQYFGPGTRLTVT.

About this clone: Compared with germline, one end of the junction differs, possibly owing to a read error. CDR3 nucleotides: TGTTCCAGCAGCTTAGAGGGACTAGCGGGGGGGCCTCTGCAAGAGACCCAGTACTTC. Encoded protein: CSSSLEGLAGGPLQETQYF. The V gene is TRBV7-9, the J gene TRBJ2-5, with TRBD2 matching 16 bases. The CDR3 spans 19 residues. CDR1 and CDR2 from the germline V gene are SEHNR and FQNEAQ (reference sequence).

The CDR3 region has the DNA TGTGCCAGCAGTCACAGGGCGGTCGCTCTGTCTAGCACAGATACGCAGTATTTT. It is translated as CASSHRAVALSSTDTQYF. The J gene is TRBJ2-3, the V gene TRBV27, with a possible D match to TRBD1 (6 bases). The V gene lost 5 bases and the J gene lost 0 bases, with 21 bases spanning the gap. CDR3 length: 18 amino acids. Per germline, CDR1 MNHEY and CDR2 SMNVEV (reference sequence).

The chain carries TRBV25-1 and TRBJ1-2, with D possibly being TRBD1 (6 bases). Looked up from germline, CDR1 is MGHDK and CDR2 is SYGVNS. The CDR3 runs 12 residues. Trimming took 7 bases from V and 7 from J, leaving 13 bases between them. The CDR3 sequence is CASKVTGGGYTF. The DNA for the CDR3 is TGTGCCAGCAAAGTGACAGGCGGTGGCTACACCTTC.

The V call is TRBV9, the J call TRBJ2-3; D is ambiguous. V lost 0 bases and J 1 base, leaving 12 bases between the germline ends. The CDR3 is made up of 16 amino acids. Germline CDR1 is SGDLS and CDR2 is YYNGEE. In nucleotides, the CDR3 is TGTGCCAGCAGCGTAGAACCTCAGGTCGGCACAGATACGCAGTATTTT. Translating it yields CASSVEPQVGTDTQYF.

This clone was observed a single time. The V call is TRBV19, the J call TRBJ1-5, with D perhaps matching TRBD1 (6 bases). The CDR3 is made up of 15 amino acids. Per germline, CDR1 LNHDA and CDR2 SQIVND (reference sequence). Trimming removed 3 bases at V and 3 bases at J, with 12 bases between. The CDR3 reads CASSIARGHNQPQHF. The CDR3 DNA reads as TGTGCCAGTAGTATCGCCAGGGGACACAATCAGCCCCAGCATTTT.

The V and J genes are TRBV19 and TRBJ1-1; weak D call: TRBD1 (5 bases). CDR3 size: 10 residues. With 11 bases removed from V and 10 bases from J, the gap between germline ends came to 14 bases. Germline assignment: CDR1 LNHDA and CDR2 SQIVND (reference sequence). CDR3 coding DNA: TGTGCCGCGGGATATACAGGAGCTTTCTTT. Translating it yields CAAGYTGAFF.

CDR3 loop: CASSPGQGAAYGYTF. The CDR3, as DNA: TGTGCCAGCAGCCCCGGCCAGGGGGCGGCCTATGGCTACACCTTC. V usage is TRBV5-4 and J usage is TRBJ1-2; 8 bases agree with TRBD1. The CDR3 is made up of 15 amino acids. Germline lookup yields CDR1 SGHNT and CDR2 YYREEE (reference sequence). V was pared by 4 bases and J by 4 bases, with 9 bases of the junction left unmatched.

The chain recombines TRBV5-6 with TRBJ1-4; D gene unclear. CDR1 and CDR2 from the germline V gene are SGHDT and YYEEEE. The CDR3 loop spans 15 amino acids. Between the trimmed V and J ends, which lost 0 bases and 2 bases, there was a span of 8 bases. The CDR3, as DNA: TGTGCCAGCAGCTTGGACGGGGAGACTAATGAAAAACTGTTTTTT. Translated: CASSLDGETNEKLFF.

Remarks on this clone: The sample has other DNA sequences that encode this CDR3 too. In nucleotides, the CDR3 is TGTGCCAGCAGTTTGGTCGGGACGGGGGTAGGGAACACTGAAGCTTTCTTT. As protein: CASSLVGTGVGNTEAFF. The rearrangement links TRBV27 to TRBJ1-1, with a tentative D call TRBD1 (5 bases). The CDR3 is made up of 17 amino acids. V was cut by 3 bases and J by 1 base, with 18 bases left in between. Germline CDR1 MNHEY, CDR2 SMNVEV (reference sequence).

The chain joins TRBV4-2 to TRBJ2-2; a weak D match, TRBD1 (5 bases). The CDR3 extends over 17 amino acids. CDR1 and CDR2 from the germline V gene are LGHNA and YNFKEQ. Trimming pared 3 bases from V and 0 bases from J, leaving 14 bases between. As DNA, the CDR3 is TGTGCCAGCAGCCAGGATAGACAGAGCGCGAACACCGGGGAGCTGTTTTTT. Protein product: CASSQDRQSANTGELFF.